One and the same sample provided the 24 T cell receptor beta chains below, sequenced in a study of shared clonotypes between healthy human individuals. TCRdb's copy holds only in-frame clones and misses some; the assay was immunoSEQ multiplex PCR. The data contain hundreds of thousands of clones, approximately 96% of them singletons. Naive CD8 cells lacked CD45RO, underwent positive selection for CCR7 and left out terminally differentiated effector memory CD45RA+ cells. Material: naive CD8+ T cells sorted from blood. The receptors originated from a woman aged 25 to 39 in good health.

The chain couples TRBV11-2 to TRBJ1-1; 7 positions agree with TRBD1. Germline loops: CDR1 SGHAT, CDR2 FQNNGV. CDR3 length: 15 amino acids. V was clipped by 5 bases and J by 1 base; unmatched bases: 7. The CDR3 sequence is CASSITGEWNTEAFF. The CDR3 DNA follows: TGTGCCAGCAGCATAACAGGGGAATGGAACACTGAAGCTTTCTTT.

V usage is TRBV5-1 and J usage is TRBJ2-7; 14 bases line up with TRBD2. The CDR3 covers 15 residues. Per the germline V gene, CDR1 is SGHRS and CDR2 is YFSETQ. With 4 bases clipped from V and 3 bases from J, the junction kept 3 bases outside the gene matches. For the CDR3, the DNA is TGCGCCAGCAGCGTAGGGACTAGCGGGAGCTACGAGCAGTACTTC. Its translation is CASSVGTSGSYEQYF.

As for this clone: The same CDR3 arises from other DNA sequences in this sample as well. The rearrangement uses TRBV6-5 and TRBJ2-1; D remains unclear. V lost 0 bases and J lost 7, with 7 bases in between. Germline values: CDR1 MNHEY, CDR2 SVGAGI. The CDR3 is 13 residues long. The CDR3 loop reads CASSYSTGNEQFF. CDR3 DNA sequence: TGTGCCAGCAGTTACTCTACTGGTAATGAGCAGTTCTTC.

For the CDR3, the DNA is TGTGCCAGCAGTTTTCTAGCGTACCAAGAGACCCAGTACTTC. As protein: CASSFLAYQETQYF. This sequence joins TRBV28 and TRBJ2-5, with D perhaps matching TRBD2 (6 bases). CDR3 length: 14 amino acids. Per germline, CDR1 MDHEN and CDR2 SYDVKM. Trimming cost V 3 bases and J 0 bases, with 8 bases left between them.

The chain carries TRBV11-2 and TRBJ2-3; 10 positions agree with TRBD1. Germline CDR1 reads SGHAT; CDR2 reads FQNNGV. The V segment lost 4 bases and the J segment 6 bases; nucleotides outside the gene matches: 7. CDR3 length equals 15 residues. As DNA, the CDR3 is TGTGCCAGCAGCTCTATAGGGGACAGGGGTGATACGCAGTATTTT. Translating gives CASSSIGDRGDTQYF.

This chain links TRBV10-2 with TRBJ1-1, with D possibly TRBD1 on 5 matching bases. In germline, CDR1 is WSHSY, CDR2 SAAADI. V was pared by 7 bases and J by 0 bases, with 15 bases between. The CDR3 sequence is 15 residues long. The CDR3 DNA follows: TGCGCCAGCACCCTGAGCAGGGATATGAACACTGAAGCTTTCTTT. Its translation is CASTLSRDMNTEAFF.

The gene calls are TRBV28 and TRBJ1-1; no reliable D call. CDR1 MDHEN and CDR2 SYDVKM come from the germline V gene. Trimming left V 1 base short and J 5 bases short, with 14 bases between. The CDR3 is made up of 15 amino acids. The DNA of the CDR3 is TGTGCCAGCAGTTTATCGATGACTGCGAGGACTGAAGCTTTCTTT. Protein sequence: CASSLSMTARTEAFF.

The V and J genes are TRBV29-1 and TRBJ2-3; D might be TRBD2 (6 bases). Trimming removed 3 bases from V and 4 bases from J, with 14 bases in between. CDR1 SQVTM and CDR2 ANQGSEA come from the germline V gene. This CDR3 has 14 amino acids. As DNA, the CDR3 is TGCAGCGTTGATGACGGGGGAGAGGCAGATACGCAGTATTTT. Its translation: CSVDDGGEADTQYF.

The gene calls are TRBV19 and TRBJ2-1; D call uncertain. Per germline, CDR1 LNHDA and CDR2 SQIVND (reference sequence). Trimming removed 0 bases from V and 0 bases from J, with 6 bases in between. The CDR3 is 15 residues long. CDR3 DNA sequence: TGTGCCAGTAGTATAGACTACGACTCCTACAATGAGCAGTTCTTC. Protein product: CASSIDYDSYNEQFF.

As concerns this clone: Within the sample, other DNA sequences also encode this same CDR3. The V and J genes are TRBV4-1 and TRBJ2-2; D may be TRBD2 (5 bases). Trimming cost V 1 base and J 0 bases, with 6 bases left between them. The germline V gene encodes CDR1 MGHRA and CDR2 YSYEKL. This CDR3 has 15 residues. The CDR3 loop is CASSQGLTNTGELFF. CDR3 sequence (DNA): TGCGCCAGCAGCCAAGGACTAACGAACACCGGGGAGCTGTTTTTT.

This chain connects TRBV7-9 to TRBJ2-7; 8 nucleotides agree with TRBD1. Per the germline V gene, CDR1 is SEHNR and CDR2 is FQNEAQ (reference sequence). Germline trimming cut 11 bases from V and 6 bases from J; bases unmatched to any gene: 12. The length of the CDR3 is 13 residues. CDR3 region: CAGTDRELAEQYF. CDR3 bases: TGTGCCGGCACGGACAGGGAGTTAGCCGAGCAGTACTTC.

This chain joins TRBV28 and TRBJ2-1, with TRBD2 matching over 11 bases. CDR1 is MDHEN, CDR2 SYDVKM, per germline. The CDR3 totals 18 residues. V was pared by 4 bases and J by 0 bases, with 8 bases of the junction left unmatched. The CDR3: CASSSRTSGPSSYNEQFF. The CDR3 region has the DNA TGTGCCAGCAGTTCTCGGACTAGCGGGCCCAGCTCCTACAATGAGCAGTTCTTC.

The rearrangement joins TRBV28 to TRBJ2-7; 11 bases line up with TRBD2. Germline V gene sequence: CDR1 MDHEN, CDR2 SYDVKM. This CDR3 is 19 amino acids long. J was trimmed by 4 bases and V by 4 bases; bases with no gene match: 18. CDR3 bases: TGTGCCAGCAGTTCCTACTCCTCTTCGACTAGCGGGATTTTTTACGAGCAGTACTTC. It codes for CASSSYSSSTSGIFYEQYF.

V is TRBV5-5 and J is TRBJ2-1; 7 bases fit TRBD2. CDR3 size: 16 residues. V shed 1 base, J shed 8 bases, and the junction held 12 bases outside the gene matches. Germline assignment: CDR1 SGHKS and CDR2 YYEKEE (reference sequence). This chain's CDR3 is CASSLSPKRGGDEQFF. The CDR3 DNA reads TGTGCCAGCAGCTTGAGTCCCAAGCGGGGAGGGGATGAGCAGTTCTTC.

This clone has just one count. The V and J genes are TRBV5-8 and TRBJ2-3; 10 bases line up with TRBD1. This CDR3 is built from 15 residues. CDR1 and CDR2 from the germline V gene are SGHTS and YDEGEE. V lost 4 bases, J lost 3 bases, and 5 bases stayed unmatched. Written as DNA, the CDR3 is TGTGCCAGCAGCCCGGGACAGGGGACAACAGATACGCAGTATTTT. This codes for CASSPGQGTTDTQYF.

The chain uses TRBV5-4 and TRBJ1-2; TRBD1 matches at 8 bases. The CDR3 has 15 residues. In germline, CDR1 is SGHNT, CDR2 YYREEE (reference sequence). Unmatched junction bases numbered 13, after V lost 4 bases and J lost 8 bases. Written as DNA, the CDR3 is TGTGCCAGCAGCAGCCCGGGACAGGATGTAAACGGCTACACCTTC. This encodes CASSSPGQDVNGYTF. Drawing the rest from reference TRBV5-4 and TRBJ1-2, the complete variable domain is ETGVTQSPTHLIKTRGQQVTLRCSSQSGHNTVSWYQQALGQGPQFIFQYYREEENGRGNFPPRFSGLQFPNYSSELNVNALELDDSALYLCASSSPGQDVNGYTFGSGTRLTVV.

The chain has TRBV27 and TRBJ2-7, with 11 bases that match TRBD2. V was clipped by 5 bases and J by 3 bases; unmatched bases: 12. The CDR3 is made up of 17 amino acids. Germline CDR1 and CDR2: MNHEY and SMNVEV (reference sequence). The CDR3 reads CASSPGTSGSNFYEQYF. DNA of the CDR3: TGTGCCAGCAGTCCCGGGACTAGCGGATCGAATTTCTACGAGCAGTACTTC.

V usage is TRBV5-6 and J usage is TRBJ2-5, with no clear D. The J call is doubtful: the DNA matches TRBJ2-7 better. This CDR3 comprises 12 residues. Germline loops: CDR1 SGHDT, CDR2 YYEEEE. The CDR3 nucleotides read TGTGCCAGCAGCTTGTTCTCCTACGAGCAGTACTTC. This codes for CASSLFSYEQYF.

The V gene is TRBV7-7, the J gene TRBJ2-2; 13 bases line up with TRBD2. The CDR3 consists of 22 residues. The V gene's germline CDR1 is SSHAT and CDR2 FNYEAQ (reference sequence). The junction had 21 bases not matched to a gene; V was cut back by 2 bases and J by 6 bases. The CDR3 sequence: CASSLKFHTSGRAWRGSGELFF. CDR3 DNA sequence: TGTGCCAGCAGCTTAAAGTTTCACACTAGCGGGAGGGCCTGGCGTGGATCCGGGGAGCTGTTTTTT.

This clone has a single count. V and J are TRBV7-3 and TRBJ2-7; D tentatively fits TRBD1 or TRBD2 (5 bases each). The V and J ends lost 6 bases and 3 bases respectively, with 15 bases between them. The CDR3 runs 14 residues. Looked up from germline, CDR1 is SGHTA and CDR2 is FQGTGA. CDR3 sequence: CASRRGDRYYEQYF. The DNA of the CDR3 is TGTGCCAGCAGACGAGGGGACCGCTACTACGAGCAGTACTTC.

CDR3 region: CASSYSPGDTEAFF. The DNA of the CDR3 is TGTGCCAGCAGTTACTCACCTGGGGACACTGAAGCTTTCTTT. This chain connects TRBV6-5 to TRBJ1-1, with D unresolved. The CDR3 is made up of 14 amino acids. The V end was cut by 0 bases, the J end by 3 bases, with 8 bases between. The germline CDR1 and CDR2 sequences are MNHEY and SVGAGI.

The V gene is TRBV6-5, the J gene TRBJ2-5; D unresolved. The germline CDR1 and CDR2 sequences are MNHEY and SVGAGI. The CDR3 runs 16 residues. Trimming shortened V by 0 bases and J by 5 bases, and 16 bases separated the two germline ends. The CDR3 coding sequence is TGTGCCAGCAGTTACTCGGGGTTGGCGGTTTGGGAGACCCAGTACTTC. Amino acid sequence: CASSYSGLAVWETQYF.

The chain employs TRBV11-2 and TRBJ1-4; possible D gene TRBD1, 6 bases. Germline values: CDR1 SGHAT, CDR2 FQNNGV. The CDR3 sequence is 15 residues long. V shed 4 bases and J shed 5 bases, with 14 bases lying between them. The CDR3 protein is CASSSWTDVNEKLFF. CDR3 sequence (DNA): TGTGCCAGCAGCTCATGGACAGACGTAAATGAAAAACTGTTTTTT.

The chain links TRBV30 to TRBJ2-5, with 11 bases fitting TRBD1. With the DNA end fitting TRBJ2-7 better, the J assignment may be wrong. Germline assignment: CDR1 GTSNPN and CDR2 SVGIG (reference sequence). This CDR3 is 14 amino acids long. The CDR3, as DNA: TGTGCCTGGAGGCCGGGACAGGGGGTCTACGAGCAGTACTTC. Residues: CAWRPGQGVYEQYF.